Shown below are 7 T cell receptor beta chains from a single sample sequenced in a study of cytomegalovirus exposure and HLA in healthy donors. TCRdb's table, derived via immunoSEQ multiplex PCR, lists solely in-frame clones and lacks some. The sample shows tens of thousands of clones, over 75% of them seen only once. Material: PBMCs. These receptor sequences come from a man aged 18 to 30 in good health and CMV-seronegative.

The rearrangement joins TRBV5-6 to TRBJ1-2; 7 bases map to TRBD1. The J segment lost 1 base and the V segment lost 1 base, leaving 10 bases of the junction unmatched. Germline CDR1 SGHDT, CDR2 YYEEEE. The CDR3 extends over 17 amino acids. The CDR3 nucleotides are TGTGCCAGCAGCTTGTTTTCGGGACAGCCGCTTAACTATGGCTACACCTTC. It translates to CASSLFSGQPLNYGYTF.

The chain carries TRBV18 and TRBJ1-1; perhaps TRBD1 as D (5 bases). The CDR3 sequence is 13 residues long. The germline V gene has CDR1 KGHSH and CDR2 LQKENI. V was trimmed by 3 bases and J by 11 bases, leaving 16 bases between them. CDR3 residues: CASSPSDKAAAFF. The CDR3, as DNA: TGTGCCAGCTCACCCTCGGACAAGGCCGCGGCTTTCTTT. Full variable domain (missing parts from reference TRBV18 and TRBJ1-1): NAGVMQNPRHLVRRRGQEARLRCSPMKGHSHVYWYRQLPEEGLKFMVYLQKENIIDESGMPKERFSAEFPKEGPSILRIQQVVRGDSAAYFCASSPSDKAAAFFGQGTRLTVV.

This chain joins TRBV15 and TRBJ1-4; D call uncertain. The CDR3 consists of 14 residues. V was clipped by 4 bases and J by 0 bases, with 6 bases between them. The germline CDR1 and CDR2 sequences are LNHNV and YYDKDF (reference sequence). This chain's CDR3 is CATSIAATNEKLFF. The DNA of the CDR3 is TGTGCCACCAGCATAGCTGCAACTAATGAAAAACTGTTTTTT.

V and J are TRBV5-1 and TRBJ2-2; 7 positions agree with TRBD2. J gave up 3 bases and V 5 bases, and 1 base lay outside the gene matches. The CDR3 extends over 13 amino acids. Germline CDR1 is SGHRS and CDR2 is YFSETQ. The CDR3 DNA reads as TGCGCCAGCAGTCGGGGGGACACCGGGGAGCTGTTTTTT. Residues: CASSRGDTGELFF.

The chain has TRBV25-1 and TRBJ2-5, with 8 bases lining up with TRBD2. CDR3 length: 16 residues. The germline V gene encodes CDR1 MGHDK and CDR2 SYGVNS. The V gene end was trimmed by 5 bases and the J gene end by 1 base; junction bases not matched to a gene: 9. CDR3 protein: CASSPRLARPQETQYF. The DNA of the CDR3 is TGTGCCAGCAGTCCAAGACTAGCGCGACCCCAAGAGACCCAGTACTTC.

The V call is TRBV5-1, the J call TRBJ2-7, with D maybe TRBD2 (6 bases). This CDR3 contains 15 residues. V lost 1 base and J 6 bases, leaving 17 bases between the germline ends. Germline lookup yields CDR1 SGHRS and CDR2 YFSETQ. The CDR3 spells CASSLTGTPTIEQYF. CDR3 sequence (DNA): TGCGCCAGCAGCTTGACCGGGACTCCGACCATCGAGCAGTACTTC. The entire variable domain, with the rest obtained from reference TRBV5-1 and TRBJ2-7, is as follows: KAGVTQTPRYLIKTRGQQVTLSCSPISGHRSVSWYQQTPGQGLQFLFEYFSETQRNKGNFPGRFSGRQFSNSRSEMNVSTLELGDSALYLCASSLTGTPTIEQYFGPGTRLTVT.

A single count supports this clone. This sequence joins TRBV9 and TRBJ1-5, with TRBD1 as a possible D gene (5 bases). Germline V lookup: CDR1 SGDLS, CDR2 YYNGEE. V was shortened by 0 bases and J by 0 bases, with 19 bases between the two germline ends. The CDR3 is made up of 19 amino acids. CDR3 DNA sequence: TGTGCCAGCAGCGTAGCTCAGGGAGCGGGGCGTTATAGCAATCAGCCCCAGCATTTT. Translating it yields CASSVAQGAGRYSNQPQHF.